The TCR beta chain described here comes from a study of T cell changes during pregnancy in multiple sclerosis. V gave up 2 bases and J gave up 2 bases, with 8 bases separating them. This CDR3 has 13 amino acids. CDR1 SGHRS and CDR2 YFSETQ come from the germline V gene. TCRdb's table, derived via immunoSEQ multiplex PCR, lists solely in-frame clones and lacks some. This sample yields some 50,000 clones, of which about 90% are seen a single time; roughly 0.19% belongs to the top ten. The sequences come from CD4+ T cells from peripheral blood mononuclear cells, collected in the second trimester of pregnancy. J is TRBJ2-7 and V is TRBV5-1; no clear D. This TCR derives from a female donor with multiple sclerosis, enrolled in a pregnancy study. CDR3: CASSLEDPYEQYF. The CDR3 nucleotides read TGCGCCAGCAGCTTAGAGGATCCCTACGAGCAGTACTTC.